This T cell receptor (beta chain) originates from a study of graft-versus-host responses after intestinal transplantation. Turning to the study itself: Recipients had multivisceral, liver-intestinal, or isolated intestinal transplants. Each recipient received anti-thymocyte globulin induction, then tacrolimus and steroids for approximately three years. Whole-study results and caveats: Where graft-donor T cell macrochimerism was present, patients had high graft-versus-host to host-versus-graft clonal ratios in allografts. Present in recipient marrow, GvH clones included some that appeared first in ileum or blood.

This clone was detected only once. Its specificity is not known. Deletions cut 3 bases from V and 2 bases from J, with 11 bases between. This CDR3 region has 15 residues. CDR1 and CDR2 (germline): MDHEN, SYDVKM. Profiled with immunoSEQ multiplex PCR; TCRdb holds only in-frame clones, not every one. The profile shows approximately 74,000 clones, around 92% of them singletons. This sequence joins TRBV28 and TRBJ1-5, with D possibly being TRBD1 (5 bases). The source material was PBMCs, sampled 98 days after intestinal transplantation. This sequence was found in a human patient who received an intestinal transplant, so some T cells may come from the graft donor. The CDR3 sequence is CASSFDGGGNQPQHF. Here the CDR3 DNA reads TGTGCCAGCAGTTTTGATGGGGGAGGCAATCAGCCCCAGCATTTT.